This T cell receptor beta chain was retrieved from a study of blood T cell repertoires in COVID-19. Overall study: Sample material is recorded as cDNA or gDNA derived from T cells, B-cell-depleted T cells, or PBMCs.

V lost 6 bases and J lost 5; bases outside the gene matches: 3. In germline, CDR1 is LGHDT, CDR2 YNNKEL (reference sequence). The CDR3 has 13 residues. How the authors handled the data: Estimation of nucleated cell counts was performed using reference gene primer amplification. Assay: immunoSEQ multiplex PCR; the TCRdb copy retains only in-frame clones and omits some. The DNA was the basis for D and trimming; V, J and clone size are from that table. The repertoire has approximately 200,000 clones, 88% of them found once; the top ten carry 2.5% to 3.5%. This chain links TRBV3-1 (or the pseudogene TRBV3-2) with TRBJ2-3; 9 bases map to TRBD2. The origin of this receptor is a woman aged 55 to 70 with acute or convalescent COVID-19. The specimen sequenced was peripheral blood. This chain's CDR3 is CASSRGGGDTQYF. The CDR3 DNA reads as TGTGCCAGCAGTCGCGGGGGGGGAGATACGCAGTATTTT.